The 27 T cell receptor beta chains below were found in one sample sequenced in a study of neurological immune-mediated disorders. One entry per CDR3 protein results from TCRdb running MiXCR on the 5' RACE reads. Seen here are around 67,000 distinct CDR3 sequences, 4% to 6% observed once, and the top ten hold around 6.8%. Sequencing was carried out using PBMCs. These receptors were taken from a man aged 18 to 35 with multiple sclerosis.

This clonotype occurred many times. This chain links TRBV7-2 with TRBJ2-7; TRBD2 matches 11 bases. The CDR3 extends over 15 amino acids. Germline-derived CDR1 and CDR2 are SGHTA and FQGNSA. The J segment lost 2 bases and the V segment lost 5 bases, leaving 5 bases of the junction unmatched. The CDR3 protein is CASSAGLAATYEQYF. The CDR3 coding sequence is TGTGCCAGCAGCGCGGGACTAGCGGCCACCTACGAGCAGTACTTC.

In this sample, this clonotype turned up many times. Here the CDR3 omits its conserved ending phenylalanine or tryptophan, so a read error is the likely source. The DNA is omitted, as the CDR3 cannot be located on it reliably, and the CDR3 follows TCRdb's listing. The chain uses TRBV6-6 and TRBJ2-5; TRBD2 is the table's D call, not checked against the DNA. The CDR3 has 11 residues if both end residues are counted. Germline V gives CDR1 MNHNY, CDR2 SVGAGI (reference sequence). CDR3 sequence reads: CASSVGADFFI.

This clonotype was seen at least ten times. Here the CDR3 reads CSAGRRTEAFF. The CDR3 DNA reads as TGCAGCGCTGGGCGGCGGACAGAAGCTTTCTTT. This chain joins TRBV29-1 and TRBJ1-1, with D maybe TRBD1 (5 bases). The length of the CDR3 is 11 residues. Germline V gives CDR1 SQVTM, CDR2 ANQGSEA. V dropped 7 bases and J dropped 8 bases, with 14 bases sitting between them. Full variable domain (missing parts from reference TRBV29-1 and TRBJ1-1): SAVISQKPSRDICQRGTSLTIQCQVDSQVTMMFWYRQQPGQSLTLIATANQGSEATYESGFVIDKFPISRPNLTFSTLTVSNMSPEDSSIYLCSAGRRTEAFFGQGTRLTVV.

The table lists this clonotype with many counts. The chain carries TRBV5-1 and TRBJ2-5; a weak D match, TRBD1 (6 bases). CDR1 is SGHRS, CDR2 YFSETQ, per germline. Between the trimmed V and J ends, which lost 0 bases and 4 bases, there was a span of 13 bases. The CDR3 runs to 15 residues. This chain's CDR3 is CASSLGAGAAETQYF. The CDR3 nucleotides are TGCGCCAGCAGCTTGGGAGCAGGGGCAGCAGAGACCCAGTACTTC.

This clonotype was counted ten times or more. The chain carries TRBV18 and TRBJ2-1; D is unresolved. In germline, CDR1 is KGHSH, CDR2 LQKENI. The CDR3 is 11 residues long. V lost 3 bases and J 6 bases, leaving 3 bases between the germline ends. CDR3 sequence (DNA): TGTGCCAGCTCACCGGCCAATGAGCAGTTCTTC. This sequence encodes CASSPANEQFF.

This clonotype occurred many times. CDR3 protein: CASAEANVLTF. CDR3 bases: TGTGCTAGTGCCGAGGCCAACGTCCTGACTTTC. The V call is TRBV12-5, the J call TRBJ2-6, with D uncertain. V shed 7 bases and J shed 6 bases, with 4 bases lying between them. This CDR3 is built from 11 residues. Germline CDR1 reads LGHNT; CDR2 reads FRNRAP. The variable domain in full, with the rest retrieved from reference TRBV12-5 and TRBJ2-6, is DARVTQTPRHKVTEMGQEVTMRCQPILGHNTVFWYRQTMMQGLELLAYFRNRAPLDDSGMPKDRFSAEMPDATLATLKIQPSEPRDSAVYFCASAEANVLTFGAGSRLTVL.

This clonotype showed up many times. CDR3: CASSQGGYNEQFF. CDR3 sequence (DNA): TGCGCCAGCAGCCAAGGAGGATACAATGAGCAGTTCTTC. This chain joins TRBV4-3 and TRBJ2-1, with D hard to call. The CDR3 runs to 13 residues. Germline lookup yields CDR1 LGHNA and CDR2 YSLEER. V lost 1 base, J lost 4 bases, and 5 bases lay in between.

This clonotype was detected ten times or more. The chain links TRBV5-1 to TRBJ1-2; TRBD1 might be the D (6 bases). This CDR3 region has 16 residues. V was clipped by 1 base and J by 2 bases, with 15 bases between them. CDR1 is SGHRS, CDR2 YFSETQ, per germline. The CDR3 reads CASSLTDSTANYGYTF. The CDR3 region has the DNA TGCGCCAGCAGCTTGACGGACAGTACGGCAAACTATGGCTACACCTTC.

This clonotype was counted many times. This chain joins TRBV5-1 and TRBJ2-3, with D tentatively TRBD1 (5 bases). Per the germline V gene, CDR1 is SGHRS and CDR2 is YFSETQ. Trimming left V 1 base short and J 0 bases short, with 6 bases between. This CDR3 comprises 14 residues. The CDR3 nucleotides are TGCGCCAGCAGCTTGCAGGGTAGCACAGATACGCAGTATTTT. Encoded protein: CASSLQGSTDTQYF.

This clonotype came up many times. The chain carries TRBV18 and TRBJ2-5; D ambiguous. This CDR3 is 13 amino acids long. V lost 3 bases, J lost 3 bases, and 8 bases lay in between. Germline CDR1 KGHSH, CDR2 LQKENI. This CDR3 is CASSPSQKETQYF. The CDR3 region has the DNA TGTGCCAGCTCACCCTCACAGAAAGAGACCCAGTACTTC.

This clonotype was found many times. This may arise from a read error, as a much more abundant clone is one base away. This chain joins TRBV7-3 and TRBJ2-3; D remains ambiguous. This CDR3 region has 12 residues. V lost 5 bases, J lost 6 bases, and 9 bases lay in between. Germline V gene sequence: CDR1 SGHTA, CDR2 FQGTGA. CDR3 DNA sequence: TGTGCCAGCAGCACAACCGGGGATACGCAGTATTTT. Its translation: CASSTTGDTQYF.

There are many counts of this clonotype. The chain links TRBV20-1 to TRBJ1-6; D is perhaps TRBD1 (6 bases). V was pared by 3 bases and J by 4 bases, with 13 bases between. CDR1 and CDR2 from the germline V gene are DFQATT and SNEGSKA (reference sequence). The CDR3 is 15 residues long. CDR3 bases: TGCAGTGCTAGGAACAGGGAATATTATAATTCACCCCTCCACTTT. The encoded protein is CSARNREYYNSPLHF.

This clonotype was picked up many times. The chain's CDR3 is CASSLDSYQETQYF. The CDR3 region has the DNA TGCGCCAGCAGCCTGGACAGTTACCAAGAGACCCAGTACTTC. This sequence joins TRBV5-1 and TRBJ2-5; D possibly corresponds to TRBD1 (6 bases). CDR3 length: 14 amino acids. CDR1 SGHRS and CDR2 YFSETQ come from the germline V gene. Trimming shortened V by 4 bases and J by 0 bases, and 10 bases separated the two germline ends. Full variable domain (remainder filled in from reference TRBV5-1 and TRBJ2-5): KAGVTQTPRYLIKTRGQQVTLSCSPISGHRSVSWYQQTPGQGLQFLFEYFSETQRNKGNFPGRFSGRQFSNSRSEMNVSTLELGDSALYLCASSLDSYQETQYFGPGTRLLVL.

This clonotype was seen repeatedly, ten times or more. The chain recombines TRBV6-5 with TRBJ1-4, with 7 bases lining up with TRBD1. CDR3 length equals 16 residues. Germline trimming cut 5 bases from V and 8 bases from J; bases unmatched to any gene: 14. Germline V gene data show CDR1 as MNHEY and CDR2 as SVGAGI. This CDR3 reads CASSRGRTGLDEKLFF. CDR3 nucleotide sequence: TGTGCCAGCAGTCGTGGCCGGACAGGTTTAGACGAAAAACTGTTTTTT.

There are a few counts of this clonotype. The V call is TRBV7-6, the J call TRBJ2-2; D might be TRBD2 (5 bases). CDR1 and CDR2 (germline): SGHVS, FNYEAQ. The germline V and J ends were trimmed by 0 bases and 0 bases, with 11 bases remaining between them. The CDR3 totals 17 residues. CDR3 coding DNA: TGTGCCAGCAGCTTAGCGCGGGTGGGAGCGAACACCGGGGAGCTGTTTTTT. This encodes CASSLARVGANTGELFF.

This clonotype was observed at least ten times. The genes are TRBV6-5 and TRBJ1-6, with D possibly matching TRBD1 (6 bases). V was shortened by 6 bases and J by 2 bases, with 14 bases between the two germline ends. This CDR3 region has 16 residues. Looked up from germline, CDR1 is MNHEY and CDR2 is SVGAGI. The DNA of the CDR3 is TGTGCCAGCAGACAGGGAAGAAGGGCCTATAATTCACCCCTCCACTTT. The encoded protein is CASRQGRRAYNSPLHF.

This clonotype was detected many times. This sequence joins TRBV6-2 or TRBV6-3 and TRBJ2-1, with TRBD2 matching over 10 bases. This CDR3 region has 14 residues. The germline V gene encodes CDR1 MNHEY and CDR2 SVGEGT. With V trimmed by 5 bases and J by 8 bases, 6 bases remained unmatched. The CDR3 region has the DNA TGTGCCAGCAGTCCGAGCGGGGGGGCCGATGAGCAGTTCTTC. As protein: CASSPSGGADEQFF.

This clonotype was recorded many times. The chain joins TRBV5-1 to TRBJ2-3; 9 nucleotides line up with TRBD1. Germline V gene lookup returns CDR1 SGHRS and CDR2 YFSETQ. This CDR3 has 15 amino acids. After removal of 4 bases from V and 5 bases from J, the junction contained 8 bases not matched to a gene. The CDR3 here is CASSAPTGGVDTQYF. Here the CDR3 DNA reads TGCGCCAGCAGCGCCCCGACAGGGGGTGTAGATACGCAGTATTTT.

The sample holds many counts of this clonotype. This chain links TRBV6-1 with TRBJ1-5; D remains ambiguous. The CDR3 has 15 residues. Trimming took 5 bases from V and 1 from J, leaving 12 bases between them. Germline V CDR1 and CDR2: MNHNS, SASEGT. The CDR3 here is CASSLDFMSNQPQHF. CDR3 nucleotides: TGTGCCAGCAGTCTCGACTTTATGAGCAATCAGCCCCAGCATTTT.

This clonotype was detected many times. This sequence joins TRBV7-2 and TRBJ2-2; the D gene is possibly TRBD1 (6 bases). V shed 6 bases and J shed 0 bases, with 14 bases lying between them. CDR3 length: 16 amino acids. The V gene's germline CDR1 is SGHTA and CDR2 FQGNSA. The CDR3 loop is CASRTRTASNTGELFF. The CDR3 bases are TGTGCCAGCAGAACCAGGACAGCGTCGAACACCGGGGAGCTGTTTTTT.

There are many counts of this clonotype. A read error may produce the germline difference seen at one junction end. The J gene is TRBJ2-7, the V gene TRBV29-1; 8 nucleotides align to TRBD1. This CDR3 has 13 amino acids. Germline V gene sequence: CDR1 SQVTM, CDR2 ANQGSEA. CDR3 nucleotides: TGCAGCGTAGAAGGACAGGGTGGCTACGAGCAGTACTTC. This gives the protein CSVEGQGGYEQYF.

This clonotype was counted many times. The chain uses TRBV20-1 and TRBJ2-7; 10 bases are shared with TRBD2. The V segment lost 6 bases and the J segment 2 bases; nucleotides outside the gene matches: 10. The germline gives CDR1 DFQATT, CDR2 SNEGSKA (reference sequence). The CDR3 consists of 15 residues. CDR3 nucleotide sequence: TGCAGTGCCCGAGCTACGAGCGGGAGGGCCTACGAGCAGTACTTC. Translating gives CSARATSGRAYEQYF.

At least ten counts were recorded for this clonotype. V and J are TRBV7-9 and TRBJ2-1; tentatively, D is TRBD1 or TRBD2 (5 bases each). CDR3 size: 13 residues. Germline V gene lookup returns CDR1 SEHNR and CDR2 FQNEAQ (reference sequence). CDR3 region: CAIPGASYNEQFF. The CDR3 DNA reads as TGTGCAATCCCCGGGGCGTCCTACAATGAGCAGTTCTTC.

The rearrangement joins TRBV6-1 to TRBJ2-1; 9 bases map to TRBD2. Germline V CDR1 and CDR2: MNHNS, SASEGT. J lost 6 bases, V lost 1 base, and 4 bases had no gene match. The CDR3 runs 15 residues. The CDR3 spells CASSEGGGAANEQFF. CDR3 sequence (DNA): TGTGCCAGCAGTGAAGGCGGGGGGGCCGCCAATGAGCAGTTCTTC.

Many counts were recorded for this clonotype. This sequence joins TRBV20-1 and TRBJ1-5; a possible D gene is TRBD1 (5 bases). CDR1 DFQATT and CDR2 SNEGSKA come from the germline V gene (reference sequence). V shed 1 base and J shed 1 base, with 11 bases lying between them. The length of the CDR3 is 15 residues. The CDR3 loop reads CSARGPGWSNQPQHF. In DNA, the CDR3 is TGCAGTGCTAGAGGTCCAGGGTGGAGCAATCAGCCCCAGCATTTT.

This clonotype has at least ten counts. This chain joins TRBV24-1 and TRBJ2-7; 7 nucleotides line up with TRBD2. The CDR3 sequence is 15 residues long. Germline lookup yields CDR1 KGHDR and CDR2 SFDVKD. The J segment lost 3 bases and the V segment lost 2 bases, leaving 6 bases of the junction unmatched. Written as DNA, the CDR3 is TGTGCCACCAGTGATTCCTTCCCGGGGGGCTACGAGCAGTACTTC. Residues: CATSDSFPGGYEQYF.

This clonotype was found once. J is TRBJ2-5 and V is TRBV20-1; D is ambiguous. The CDR3 has 11 amino acids. Trimming removed 3 bases at V and 4 bases at J, with 6 bases between. CDR1 and CDR2 (germline): DFQATT, SNEGSKA (reference sequence). CDR3 coding DNA: TGCAGTGCTAGTCCCTCAGAGACCCAGTACTTC. Translated, it gives CSASPSETQYF.